Described below is a single TCR beta chain sequence and its context. This sample was included in a study of cytomegalovirus exposure and HLA in healthy donors. Libraries were prepared by immunoSEQ multiplex PCR; TCRdb keeps only in-frame clonotypes and omits some of them. The sample shows around 120,000 clones, roughly 83% of them seen only once. CDR1 is KGHSH, CDR2 LQKENI, per germline. CDR3 length: 14 residues. V dropped 3 bases and J dropped 8; count of bases not matched to a gene: 9. V and J are TRBV18 and TRBJ1-2; 7 bases are shared with TRBD1. The sequencing input was PBMCs. The receptor's source is a man between 18 and 29 years old in good health and CMV-seronegative. DNA of the CDR3: TGTGCCAGCTCACCGACAGGGACCCTTTGGGGCTACACCTTC. Its translation is CASSPTGTLWGYTF.